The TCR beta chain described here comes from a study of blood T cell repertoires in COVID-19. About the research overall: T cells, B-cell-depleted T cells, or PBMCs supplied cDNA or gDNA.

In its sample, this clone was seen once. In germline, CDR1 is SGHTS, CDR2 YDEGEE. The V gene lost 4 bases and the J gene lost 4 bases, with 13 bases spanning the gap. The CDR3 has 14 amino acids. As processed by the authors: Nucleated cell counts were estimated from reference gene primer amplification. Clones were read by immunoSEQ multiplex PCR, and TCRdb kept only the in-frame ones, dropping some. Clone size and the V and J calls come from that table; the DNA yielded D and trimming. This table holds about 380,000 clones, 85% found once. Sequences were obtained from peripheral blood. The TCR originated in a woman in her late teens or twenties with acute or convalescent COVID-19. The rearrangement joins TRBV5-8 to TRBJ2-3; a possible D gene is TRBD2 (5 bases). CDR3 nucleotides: TGTGCCAGCAGCCACCGGACTCCGCCAGATACGCAGTATTTT. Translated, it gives CASSHRTPPDTQYF.